Below are 17 T cell receptor beta chains sequenced from a single sample in a study of T cell changes during pregnancy in multiple sclerosis. Assay: immunoSEQ multiplex PCR; the TCRdb copy retains only in-frame clones and omits some. The sample includes around 57,000 clones, around 93% of them seen just once. The sample consisted of CD4+ T cells from peripheral blood mononuclear cells, taken after pregnancy. Every receptor here comes from a female donor in good health, enrolled as a control in a pregnancy study.

V gene TRBV30 combines with J gene TRBJ2-1, with D possibly TRBD2 on 5 matching bases. The V gene's germline CDR1 is GTSNPN and CDR2 SVGIG (reference sequence). V dropped 4 bases and J dropped 4 bases, with 11 bases sitting between them. CDR3 length: 13 amino acids. The CDR3 bases are TGTGCCTGGACCCAGGACTCTTACAATGAGCAGTTCTTC. Amino acids: CAWTQDSYNEQFF.

The chain links TRBV7-3 to TRBJ1-1, with D maybe TRBD1 (6 bases). CDR3 size: 15 residues. The V end was cut by 5 bases, the J end by 0 bases, with 13 bases between. CDR1 is SGHTA, CDR2 FQGTGA, per germline. The CDR3 sequence is CASSHADRLNTEAFF. DNA for the CDR3: TGTGCCAGCAGCCACGCGGACAGATTGAACACTGAAGCTTTCTTT.

The chain joins TRBV28 to TRBJ1-2, with 7 bases fitting TRBD1. The CDR3 runs to 13 residues. Germline values: CDR1 MDHEN, CDR2 SYDVKM. After removal of 6 bases from V and 8 bases from J, the junction contained 9 bases not matched to a gene. CDR3 DNA: TGTGCCAGCAGCCCCGACAGGGTGCGAGGCTACACCTTC. It codes for CASSPDRVRGYTF.

The sample holds one count of this clone. The chain combines TRBV5-1 with TRBJ1-2; a possible D gene is TRBD1 (6 bases). Trimming took 2 bases from V and 8 from J, leaving 13 bases between them. The CDR3 runs 13 residues. The germline V gene encodes CDR1 SGHRS and CDR2 YFSETQ. This chain's CDR3 is CASSLTAGQGYTF. As DNA, the CDR3 is TGCGCCAGCAGCTTAACGGCAGGACAGGGCTACACCTTC.

This chain links TRBV11-3 with TRBJ2-1; TRBD1 aligns across 10 bases. The CDR3 totals 16 residues. From germline, CDR1 is SGHNT and CDR2 YENEEA. V gave up 3 bases and J gave up 12 bases; unmatched junction bases: 14. CDR3 nucleotides: TGTGCCAGCAGCTTGGGTCTGGGACAGGGGAGCTCGGGGCAGTTCTTC. It yields the protein CASSLGLGQGSSGQFF.

This rearrangement joins TRBV2 to TRBJ1-2; 9 nucleotides agree with TRBD1. This CDR3 is 15 amino acids long. Germline V gene data show CDR1 as SNHLY and CDR2 as FYNNEI. Losses at the gene ends were 4 bases for V and 4 bases for J; bases not matched to a gene: 7. Here the CDR3 DNA reads TGTGCCAGCAGTGCGGGACAGGGCTTTATCTATGGCTACACCTTC. It is translated as CASSAGQGFIYGYTF.

This sequence joins TRBV18 and TRBJ2-7; 10 bases agree with TRBD1. Germline loops: CDR1 KGHSH, CDR2 LQKENI. V lost 3 bases, J lost 6 bases, and 2 bases stayed unmatched. This CDR3 is built from 13 residues. CDR3 DNA sequence: TGTGCCAGCTCACCCGGACAGGGGGGCGAGCAGTACTTC. Encoded protein: CASSPGQGGEQYF. The variable domain in full, completed from reference TRBV18 and TRBJ2-7, reads NAGVMQNPRHLVRRRGQEARLRCSPMKGHSHVYWYRQLPEEGLKFMVYLQKENIIDESGMPKERFSAEFPKEGPSILRIQQVVRGDSAAYFCASSPGQGGEQYFGPGTRLTVT.

The chain has TRBV4-2 and TRBJ2-2, with D perhaps TRBD1 (5 bases). There are 18 residues in the CDR3. In germline, CDR1 is LGHNA, CDR2 YNFKEQ. Trimming took off 5 bases at V and 1 base at J, with 20 bases between the two ends. The DNA for the CDR3 is TGTGCCAGCAGCTTGAAGGAATTTATTAGGGGGAACACCGGGGAGCTGTTTTTT. Translated, it gives CASSLKEFIRGNTGELFF.

As DNA, the CDR3 is TGTGCCTGGAGTCGGACAGGGGGCGATGAAAAACTGTTTTTT. Protein sequence: CAWSRTGGDEKLFF. The V gene is TRBV30, the J gene TRBJ1-4, with 11 bases fitting TRBD1. The junction had 2 bases not matched to a gene; V was cut back by 2 bases and J by 6 bases. Looked up from germline, CDR1 is GTSNPN and CDR2 is SVGIG (reference sequence). The length of the CDR3 is 14 residues.

This clone was picked up a small number of times. This chain joins TRBV7-9 and TRBJ2-2, with a possible D match to TRBD2 (6 bases). CDR1 SEHNR and CDR2 FQNEAQ come from the germline V gene (reference sequence). The CDR3 consists of 12 residues. The DNA for the CDR3 is TGTGCGGCGGGGAGTCTAGCCGGGGAGCTGTTTTTT. It codes for CAAGSLAGELFF.

The chain employs TRBV6-5 and TRBJ1-3; a weak D match, TRBD1 (6 bases). V lost 0 bases and J 4 bases, leaving 7 bases between the germline ends. The CDR3 runs 14 residues. In germline, CDR1 is MNHEY, CDR2 SVGAGI. The CDR3 loop is CASSYSTGGNTIYF. The CDR3 DNA follows: TGTGCCAGCAGTTACTCGACAGGAGGAAACACCATATATTTT.

V and J are TRBV11-1 and TRBJ2-5; D may be TRBD1 (5 bases). V lost 2 bases, J lost 1 base, and 17 bases lay in between. The CDR3 contains 17 residues. Germline CDR1 is SGHAT and CDR2 is FQDESV (reference sequence). The CDR3 protein is CASSLFINRKSQETQYF. The CDR3 nucleotides are TGTGCCAGCAGCTTATTTATTAACAGGAAGAGCCAAGAGACCCAGTACTTC.

V usage is TRBV7-2 and J usage is TRBJ2-2, with D possibly TRBD1 on 5 matching bases. V shed 5 bases and J shed 2 bases, with 15 bases lying between them. This CDR3 is 16 amino acids long. From germline, CDR1 is SGHTA and CDR2 FQGNSA. This chain's CDR3 is CASSRRTGLNTGELFF. DNA for the CDR3: TGTGCCAGCAGCCGAAGAACAGGCCTAAACACCGGGGAGCTGTTTTTT.

The V and J genes are TRBV18 and TRBJ1-3, with unresolved D. Trimming cost V 6 bases and J 0 bases, with 12 bases left between them. Germline loops: CDR1 KGHSH, CDR2 LQKENI. This CDR3 spans 15 amino acids. The CDR3 is CASSREAFSGNTIYF. CDR3 nucleotides: TGTGCCAGCTCGCGCGAAGCCTTCTCTGGAAACACCATATATTTT.

This chain connects TRBV6-5 to TRBJ1-1; tentative D call: TRBD1 (5 bases). The CDR3 length is 13 residues. V was clipped by 6 bases and J by 0 bases, with 8 bases between them. Per the germline V gene, CDR1 is MNHEY and CDR2 is SVGAGI. In DNA form, the CDR3 reads TGTGCCAGCAGAAGGGGCTTGAACACTGAAGCTTTCTTT. It specifies CASRRGLNTEAFF.

The chain carries TRBV7-2 and TRBJ2-5; weak D call: TRBD2 (5 bases). Germline CDR1 reads SGHTA; CDR2 reads FQGNSA. The V end was cut by 7 bases, the J end by 5 bases, with 23 bases between. This CDR3 region has 16 residues. The CDR3 region is CASIPFRGAASETQYF. CDR3 bases: TGTGCCAGCATCCCTTTTCGGGGAGCAGCGTCGGAGACCCAGTACTTC.

This chain's CDR3 is CASSPPAGGHNEQFF. CDR3 coding DNA: TGTGCCAGCAGCCCCCCAGCGGGGGGGCACAATGAGCAGTTCTTC. V gene TRBV14 combines with J gene TRBJ2-1, with 10 bases aligning to TRBD2. J lost 5 bases, V lost 4 bases, and 5 bases had no gene match. Looked up from germline, CDR1 is SGHDN and CDR2 is FVKESK. This CDR3 spans 15 amino acids.